This T cell receptor beta chain appears in the sequencing data of a study of blood T cell repertoires in COVID-19. Looking at the study overall: Samples of COVID-19 (acute and convalescent) were obtained from the United States, Italy and Spain. The cDNA or gDNA used as material had been derived from T cells, B-cell-depleted T cells, or PBMCs.

Trimming left V 1 base short and J 1 base short, with 7 bases between. The CDR3 contains 15 residues. Germline loops: CDR1 LNHNV, CDR2 YYDKDF (reference sequence). In the study's own analysis: Counts of nucleated cells, estimated from reference gene primer amplification, were obtained. Only in-frame clones appear in the TCRdb table, and some are missing; sequencing was by immunoSEQ multiplex PCR. That table furnishes V, J and clone size, whereas the DNA furnished D and trimming. The table lists about 42,000 clones, 85% to 90% of them singletons. The chain carries TRBV15 and TRBJ2-2; D remains unclear. Sample: peripheral blood. This receptor was obtained from a man in his thirties or forties with active or convalescent COVID-19. The CDR3 DNA follows: TGTGCCACCAGCAGAGGCAACTTGAACACCGGGGAGCTGTTTTTT. This sequence encodes CATSRGNLNTGELFF.